The 15 T cell receptor beta chains reported below all come from one sample, sequenced in a study of post-analysis software for immune sequencing data. Overall study findings and caveats: Four or five TRBV segments (TRBV5-6, TRBV5-1 and TRBV20-1 among them) occurred more frequently in patients than in controls.

Unique-molecular-identifier-tagged TCR beta cDNA libraries were used. MiXCR, applied by TCRdb to the PCR reads, yields one record per CDR3 protein. Here the sample spans fewer than 850,000 distinct CDR3 sequences, around 46% being singletons. These receptors are not linked to any known antigen. Input material: blood. The receptors originated from a girl between 5 and 17 years old with multiple sclerosis.

This clonotype showed up just a few times. The chain links TRBV28 to TRBJ2-4; D might be TRBD1 or TRBD2, each matching 6 bases. V was clipped by 7 bases and J by 3 bases, with 13 bases between them. CDR3 length: 14 amino acids. Germline loops: CDR1 MDHEN, CDR2 SYDVKM. CDR3 DNA: TGTGCCAGCAACGCGGGACACCTCAAAAACATTCAGTACTTC. It yields the protein CASNAGHLKNIQYF.

This clonotype was seen a handful of times. The rearrangement joins TRBV4-1 to TRBJ2-4; D could derive from TRBD1 or TRBD2 (5 bases each). This CDR3 comprises 13 residues. V was pared by 1 base and J by 13 bases, with 14 bases between. Germline V CDR1 and CDR2: MGHRA, YSYEKL. The CDR3 DNA is TGCGCCAGCAGCCAAGGAGGGGCAGATCTGCAGTACTTC. Its protein is CASSQGGADLQYF.

As regards this clonotype: The CDR3 does not end in the conserved phenylalanine or tryptophan, so this is likely a read error. The J gene is TRBJ2-7, the V gene TRBV7-2; no reliable D call. Germline CDR1 reads SGHTA; CDR2 reads FQGNSA. The V gene lost 1 base and the J gene lost 0 bases, with 4 bases spanning the gap. CDR3 length: 13 amino acids. In DNA, the CDR3 is TGTGCCAGCAGCTTAGACTCCTCCTACGAGCAGTACTTA. Protein: CASSLDSSYEQYL.

The count of this clonotype is one. The chain combines TRBV28 with TRBJ2-4; D is perhaps TRBD2 (5 bases). The better agreement between TRBJ2-7 and the DNA end casts doubt on the J call. This CDR3 has 14 amino acids. Germline assignment: CDR1 MDHEN and CDR2 SYDVKM. Here the CDR3 reads CASSLEGSYHEQYF. The CDR3 DNA sequence: TGTGCCAGCAGTTTAGAGGGTTCCTACCACGAGCAGTACTTC.

The chain recombines TRBV6-2 or TRBV6-3 with TRBJ2-3, with TRBD1 matching over 8 bases. Per germline, CDR1 MNHEY and CDR2 SVGEGT. J lost 4 bases, V lost 7 bases, and 10 bases had no gene match. The CDR3 runs 15 residues. CDR3 amino acids: CASIPRTGRADTQYF. The CDR3 DNA reads as TGTGCCAGCATTCCCAGGACAGGGCGGGCAGATACGCAGTATTTT.

The chain couples TRBV10-3 to TRBJ2-1, with D tentatively TRBD2 (6 bases). Trimming left V 3 bases short and J 0 bases short, with 12 bases between. From germline, CDR1 is ENHRY and CDR2 SYGVKD. This CDR3 contains 16 residues. The CDR3 nucleotides are TGTGCCATCAGTGATAACGGGAGAGGCTCCTACAATGAGCAGTTCTTC. Its translation is CAISDNGRGSYNEQFF.

In this sample, this clonotype turned up a few times. The chain employs TRBV29-1 and TRBJ1-2; TRBD1 aligns across 8 bases. The CDR3 runs 14 residues. Trimming removed 6 bases from V and 4 bases from J; junction bases left unmatched: 10. Germline V gene data show CDR1 as SQVTM and CDR2 as ANQGSEA. In DNA form, the CDR3 reads TGCAGCGTCCGCATGACAGGGGACCGCTATGGCTACACCTTC. The encoded protein is CSVRMTGDRYGYTF.

The chain has TRBV29-1 and TRBJ2-1, with TRBD2 matching 10 bases. Germline V gives CDR1 SQVTM, CDR2 ANQGSEA. V gave up 0 bases and J gave up 5 bases; unmatched junction bases: 7. CDR3 length equals 16 residues. The CDR3 DNA is TGCAGCGTTGAAGACCCCCGACTAGCGGGTCACAATGAGCAGTTCTTC. Encoded protein: CSVEDPRLAGHNEQFF.

CDR3 protein: CATSRDRIDDEQFF. Written as DNA, the CDR3 is TGTGCCACCAGCAGAGATCGTATAGACGATGAGCAGTTCTTC. V is TRBV15 and J is TRBJ2-1, with D uncertain. There are 14 residues in the CDR3. Trimming cost V 0 bases and J 8 bases, with 11 bases left between them. Germline values: CDR1 LNHNV, CDR2 YYDKDF (reference sequence).

In its sample, this clonotype was seen many times. At one boundary the junction diverges from the germline segment, which might be a read error. The chain links TRBV5-1 to TRBJ1-2, with 7 bases aligning to TRBD1. The length of the CDR3 is 15 residues. The V gene's germline CDR1 is SGHRS and CDR2 YFSETQ. The CDR3 loop is CASSGGTEPLYRYTF. CDR3 nucleotides: TGCGCCAGCAGCGGAGGGACAGAACCCCTCTATCGCTACACCTTC.

The chain uses TRBV5-1 and TRBJ1-1, with 8 bases fitting TRBD1. The CDR3 loop spans 15 amino acids. Trimming removed 0 bases from V and 1 base from J; junction bases left unmatched: 2. CDR1 SGHRS and CDR2 YFSETQ come from the germline V gene. CDR3 sequence: CASSLGQGKNTEAFF. CDR3 coding DNA: TGCGCCAGCAGCTTGGGACAGGGGAAGAACACTGAAGCTTTCTTT.

Only a few counts were recorded for this clonotype. This chain connects TRBV7-9 to TRBJ2-5; 10 bases map to TRBD2. The DNA end is more similar to TRBJ2-7, so the J call may be wrong. The CDR3 runs 17 residues. From germline, CDR1 is SEHNR and CDR2 FQNEAQ (reference sequence). The CDR3 spells CASQPLPPGLATYEQYF. Here the CDR3 DNA reads TGTGCCAGCCAGCCCCTGCCCCCGGGACTAGCGACGTACGAGCAGTACTTC.

This clonotype appeared a few times. The rearrangement uses TRBV10-3 and TRBJ2-1; TRBD2 aligns across 11 bases. This CDR3 is 15 amino acids long. Germline V lookup: CDR1 ENHRY, CDR2 SYGVKD. After removal of 0 bases from V and 9 bases from J, the junction contained 4 bases not matched to a gene. The CDR3 loop is CAISESASGRTEQFF. The CDR3 DNA reads TGTGCCATCAGTGAGTCGGCTAGCGGGAGGACTGAGCAGTTCTTC.

This clonotype showed up just once. The rearrangement links TRBV27 to TRBJ2-1; D remains unclear. V was trimmed by 8 bases and J by 7 bases, leaving 12 bases between them. The germline V gene has CDR1 MNHEY and CDR2 SMNVEV (reference sequence). This CDR3 is 12 amino acids long. The CDR3 protein is CASGMWRNEQFF. The CDR3, as DNA: TGTGCCAGCGGAATGTGGCGGAATGAGCAGTTCTTC.

The V gene is TRBV3-1, the J gene TRBJ1-2, with TRBD1 matching 9 bases. Germline values: CDR1 LGHDT, CDR2 YNNKEL (reference sequence). The CDR3 contains 14 residues. The V gene end was trimmed by 2 bases and the J gene end by 3 bases; junction bases not matched to a gene: 1. CDR3 protein: CASSQRDRDYGYTF. The CDR3 DNA reads TGTGCCAGCAGCCAACGGGACAGGGACTATGGCTACACCTTC.